The clone carrying this T cell receptor beta chain was detected once. The record originates from a study of blood T cell repertoires in COVID-19. Study information: From T cells, B-cell-depleted T cells, or PBMCs came the material, which was cDNA or gDNA.

Ages ranged from roughly 18 to 100 years, with residence in 24 US areas. Participant-reported clinical history was the basis for cohort assignment. Source study methods: Estimates of nucleated cell counts were drawn from the amplification of reference gene primers. Method: immunoSEQ multiplex PCR; TCRdb's copy keeps in-frame clones and lacks some. Clone size and V and J calls were adopted from that table, with D and trimming inferred from the DNA. The sample holds over 55,000 clones, about four fifths seen once. The sequencing input was PBMCs or T cells enriched from blood (not recorded which). This receptor was taken from a woman in her thirties or forties with acute COVID-19.

CDR3 loop: CASSFRQSNQPQHF. The CDR3, as DNA: TGTGCCAGCAGTTTCAGACAGTCTAATCAGCCCCAGCATTTT. The V and J genes are TRBV27 and TRBJ1-5; D may be TRBD1 (5 bases). V shed 3 bases and J shed 4 bases, with 10 bases lying between them. CDR1 and CDR2 (germline): MNHEY, SMNVEV (reference sequence). The CDR3 runs 14 residues.